This passage covers 11 T cell receptor beta chains from one sample sequenced in a study of OX40 agonist ivuxolimab in advanced cancers. Repertoires were generated with immunoSEQ multiplex PCR, while TCRdb's copy carries only in-frame clones and drops some. Of tens of thousands of clones listed, roughly four fifths are singletons. Here the sequenced sample was CD4+ or CD8+ T cells sorted from blood, taken in a trial of the OX40 agonist ivuxolimab. These receptors were collected from an adult with an advanced solid tumor such as melanoma, head and neck, liver or kidney cancer.

This clone has a handful of counts. The chain combines TRBV12-5 with TRBJ1-1; TRBD1 is a possible D gene (5 bases). The V and J ends lost 5 bases and 0 bases respectively, with 13 bases between them. CDR3 size: 15 residues. Germline V CDR1 and CDR2: LGHNT, FRNRAP. In DNA form, the CDR3 reads TGTGCTAGTGGTCCGGGACTAATCATGAACACTGAAGCTTTCTTT. This codes for CASGPGLIMNTEAFF.

The CDR3 nucleotides read TGCGCCAGCAGCTTGGGAAACGGGAGAAGCTCTGGAAACACCATATATTTT. The encoded protein is CASSLGNGRSSGNTIYF. The gene calls are TRBV5-1 and TRBJ1-3; D is unresolved. The germline V and J ends were trimmed by 0 bases and 0 bases, with 13 bases remaining between them. The CDR3 consists of 17 residues. Germline CDR1 and CDR2: SGHRS and YFSETQ.

The CDR3 reads CASSPYRTAYEQYF. The DNA of the CDR3 is TGTGCCAGCTCACCATATCGGACAGCCTACGAGCAGTACTTC. The rearrangement uses TRBV18 and TRBJ2-7; possible D gene TRBD1, 6 bases. The V gene lost 2 bases and the J gene lost 2 bases, with 10 bases spanning the gap. Looked up from germline, CDR1 is KGHSH and CDR2 is LQKENI. This CDR3 has 14 amino acids.

In its sample, this clone was seen once. The rearrangement uses TRBV25-1 and TRBJ2-3; D unresolved. V gave up 8 bases and J gave up 3 bases, with 6 bases separating them. This CDR3 is built from 11 residues. The V gene's germline CDR1 is MGHDK and CDR2 SYGVNS. CDR3 protein: CASELTDTQYF. As DNA, the CDR3 is TGTGCCAGCGAACTTACAGATACGCAGTATTTT.

This clone was recorded a few times. The chain uses TRBV27 and TRBJ2-5; 8 bases are a match to TRBD1. CDR1 is MNHEY and CDR2 is SMNVEV in the germline V gene (reference sequence). The V segment lost 5 bases and the J segment 5 bases; nucleotides outside the gene matches: 10. CDR3 size: 15 residues. This CDR3 is CASSTRTGSGETQYF. CDR3 bases: TGTGCCAGCAGTACAAGGACAGGGTCGGGGGAGACCCAGTACTTC.

The chain links TRBV5-6 to TRBJ2-5, with 8 bases lining up with TRBD1. With V trimmed by 0 bases and J by 11 bases, 15 bases remained unmatched. There are 16 residues in the CDR3. Germline CDR1 and CDR2: SGHDT and YYEEEE. CDR3 sequence reads: CASSLEWPRGRGEQYF. As DNA, the CDR3 is TGTGCCAGCAGCTTGGAATGGCCCAGGGGGCGAGGGGAGCAGTACTTC. The full variable domain, rest sourced from reference TRBV5-6 and TRBJ2-5, is DAGVTQSPTHLIKTRGQQVTLRCSPKSGHDTVSWYQQALGQGPQFIFQYYEEEERQRGNFPDRFSGHQFPNYSSELNVNALLLGDSALYLCASSLEWPRGRGEQYFGPGTRLLVL.

V gene TRBV7-2 combines with J gene TRBJ1-2; no firm D call. The ends were cut back, 5 bases at V and 4 bases at J, with 14 bases in the middle. CDR1 and CDR2 from the germline V gene are SGHTA and FQGNSA. The CDR3 loop spans 14 amino acids. CDR3 region: CASSLDGDVYGYTF. The CDR3, as DNA: TGTGCCAGCAGCCTGGACGGAGACGTCTATGGCTACACCTTC.

V gene TRBV5-6 combines with J gene TRBJ2-7; TRBD2 is a possible D gene (5 bases). This CDR3 comprises 12 residues. Per the germline V gene, CDR1 is SGHDT and CDR2 is YYEEEE. V lost 4 bases, J lost 1 base, and 6 bases lay in between. CDR3: CASSRGSYEQYF. Here the CDR3 DNA reads TGTGCCAGCAGCCGAGGGTCCTACGAGCAGTACTTC.

The rearrangement uses TRBV4-1 and TRBJ1-1; TRBD1 might be the D (5 bases). This CDR3 region has 19 residues. The germline V gene has CDR1 MGHRA and CDR2 YSYEKL. Trimming took 1 base from V and 0 from J, leaving 21 bases between them. The chain's CDR3 is CASSQVKFRGKFMNTEAFF. The DNA of the CDR3 is TGCGCCAGCAGCCAAGTAAAATTTAGGGGTAAGTTTATGAACACTGAAGCTTTCTTT.

This clone was found once. In DNA, the CDR3 is TGTGCCATCAGTGATCCGGGCAGGGGCACTAGCACAGATACGCAGTATTTT. This gives the protein CAISDPGRGTSTDTQYF. The V gene is TRBV10-3, the J gene TRBJ2-3; D is perhaps TRBD1 (6 bases). CDR3 size: 17 residues. V was pared by 3 bases and J by 0 bases, with 16 bases between. The germline V gene has CDR1 ENHRY and CDR2 SYGVKD.

The chain joins TRBV5-1 to TRBJ2-7, with D possibly being TRBD1 (5 bases). V lost 4 bases to trimming and J lost 4 bases, with 6 bases between them. This CDR3 spans 11 amino acids. Germline values: CDR1 SGHRS, CDR2 YFSETQ. The CDR3 loop reads CASSPGYEQYF. The CDR3, as DNA: TGCGCCAGCAGCCCAGGGTACGAGCAGTACTTC. Full variable domain (missing parts from reference TRBV5-1 and TRBJ2-7): KAGVTQTPRYLIKTRGQQVTLSCSPISGHRSVSWYQQTPGQGLQFLFEYFSETQRNKGNFPGRFSGRQFSNSRSEMNVSTLELGDSALYLCASSPGYEQYFGPGTRLTVT.